This is a list of T cell receptor beta chains from one sample in a study of control samples from healthy donors and cancer patients. Clones were read by immunoSEQ multiplex PCR, and TCRdb kept only the in-frame ones, dropping some. The sample yields over 150,000 clones, approximately 90% seen once. The source material was blood. These receptors all stem from a man aged 25 to 40 in good health. CDR3s include the opening cysteine and the closing phenylalanine or tryptophan. The D gene is left open where the match is weak. Expanded clones are given a class, and other clones once, few, many or no size at all.

.	.	TRBV2	TRBJ1-6	CASKAGTNSPLHF	TGTGCCAGCAAGGCAGGGACTAATTCACCCCTCCACTTT
.	.	TRBV7-2	TRBJ2-7	CASSLTDSYEQYF	TGTGCCAGCAGCTTAACGGATTCCTACGAGCAGTACTTC
TRBD1	.	TRBV9	TRBJ1-5	CASSVTGGGQPQHF	TGTGCCAGCAGCGTCACAGGGGGCGGTCAGCCCCAGCATTTT
.	few	TRBV5-1	TRBJ2-7	CASSLHGGYEQYF	TGCGCCAGCAGCTTGCACGGAGGCTACGAGCAGTACTTC
TRBD1	.	TRBV9	TRBJ1-3	CASSPWKGAVNTIYF	TGTGCCAGCAGCCCCTGGAAGGGGGCGGTAAACACCATATATTTT
TRBD1	.	TRBV10-2	TRBJ2-2	CASSELRTGATPGELFF	TGCGCCAGCAGTGAGCTACGGACAGGGGCAACACCGGGGGAGCTGTTTTTT
TRBD1	.	TRBV5-4	TRBJ2-3	CASSRRGQGADTQYF	TGTGCCAGCAGCCGGAGAGGGCAGGGGGCAGATACGCAGTATTTT
TRBD2	.	TRBV10-3	TRBJ2-7	CAINNPSGASYEQYF	TGTGCCATCAATAATCCTAGCGGGGCTTCCTACGAGCAGTACTTC
.	.	TRBV19	TRBJ1-2	CASSIPNRVGYTF	TGTGCCAGTAGTATACCCAACAGGGTTGGCTACACCTTC
.	.	TRBV5-1	TRBJ2-2	CASRINTGLSNTGELFF	TGCGCCAGCAGGATCAACACGGGATTATCGAACACCGGGGAGCTGTTTTTT
.	.	TRBV5-4	TRBJ2-3	CASSLAGVPDTQYF	TGTGCCAGCAGCTTGGCCGGGGTCCCAGATACGCAGTATTTT
.	few	TRBV7-2	TRBJ2-1	CASSLAAEQFF	TGTGCCAGCAGCTTAGCAGCGGAGCAGTTCTTC
.	.	TRBV7-8	TRBJ1-6	CASRRERGSPLHF	TGTGCCAGCAGGAGGGAGAGGGGTTCACCCCTCCACTTT
TRBD1	.	TRBV6-2/TRBV6-3	TRBJ1-1	CASSYDTRTGWWDTEAFF	TGTGCCAGCAGTTACGACACGCGGACAGGGTGGTGGGACACTGAAGCTTTCTTT
.	.	TRBV12-5	TRBJ1-5	CASDPRRNQPQHF	TGTGCTAGTGACCCCCGGAGGAATCAGCCCCAGCATTTT
.	.	TRBV3-1/TRBV3-2	TRBJ2-3	CASSARTAVGTDTQYF	TGTGCCAGCAGCGCCCGGACAGCCGTTGGCACAGATACGCAGTATTTT
.	.	TRBV5-1	TRBJ2-5	CASSLGQETQYF	TGCGCCAGCAGCTTGGGACAGGAGACCCAGTACTTC
TRBD2	.	TRBV5-1	TRBJ2-1	CASRKSGSSYNEQFF	TGCGCCAGCAGGAAGAGCGGGAGCTCCTACAATGAGCAGTTCTTC
.	.	TRBV6-1	TRBJ1-4	CASSDIWGNEKLFF	TGTGCCAGCAGTGACATATGGGGGAATGAAAAACTGTTTTTT
TRBD2	.	TRBV4-1	TRBJ2-7	CASSPGLAGAYEQYF	TGCGCCAGCAGCCCGGGACTAGCGGGGGCCTACGAGCAGTACTTC
.	.	TRBV19	TRBJ2-3	CASSIVLGTDTQYF	TGTGCCAGTAGTATCGTACTCGGGACAGATACGCAGTATTTT
TRBD2	few	TRBV10-2	TRBJ2-2	CASSGRGLLNTGELFF	TGCGCCAGCAGTGGGAGGGGACTACTGAACACCGGGGAGCTGTTTTTT
.	.	TRBV29-1	TRBJ1-6	CSVDDRRGSVSDSPLHF	TGCAGCGTTGACGACCGTCGGGGGTCAGTTTCTGATTCACCCCTCCACTTT
.	.	TRBV18	TRBJ1-3	CASSPTGGAPGDTIYF	TGTGCCAGCTCACCAACCGGCGGGGCACCAGGGGACACCATATATTTT
TRBD2	.	TRBV9	TRBJ2-2	CASSVTSGGVSTGELFF	TGTGCCAGCAGCGTAACTAGCGGGGGGGTGTCCACCGGGGAGCTGTTTTTT
.	.	TRBV12-2	TRBJ1-5	CASRRTGFSNQPQHF	TGTGCAAGTCGCCGGACAGGGTTTAGCAATCAGCCCCAGCATTTT
.	few	TRBV15	TRBJ2-6	CATSPDGSSGANVLTF	TGTGCCACCAGCCCAGATGGGAGTTCTGGGGCCAACGTCCTGACTTTC
TRBD1	.	TRBV19	TRBJ2-1	CASSQTGQQFF	TGTGCCAGTAGTCAGACAGGGCAGCAGTTCTTC
.	.	TRBV2	TRBJ1-1	CASSLQAMGGEAFF	TGTGCCAGCAGTCTGCAAGCGATGGGGGGTGAAGCTTTCTTT
TRBD2	.	TRBV28	TRBJ2-3	CASRTGGADTQYF	TGTGCCAGCAGAACGGGGGGGGCAGATACGCAGTATTTT
.	.	TRBV7-9	TRBJ2-3	CASSHARGVADTQYF	TGTGCCAGCAGCCACGCAAGAGGGGTTGCAGATACGCAGTATTTT
TRBD1	.	TRBV2	TRBJ2-2	CASRGQGVNTGELFF	TGTGCCAGCAGGGGACAGGGGGTAAACACCGGGGAGCTGTTTTTT
.	once	TRBV25-1	TRBJ1-6	CASSVGFNSPLHF	TGTGCCAGCAGTGTGGGTTTTAATTCACCCCTCCACTTT
.	.	TRBV4-1	TRBJ1-5	CASSQDPGSVPQPQHF	TGCGCCAGCAGCCAAGATCCGGGCTCGGTTCCTCAGCCCCAGCATTTT
TRBD2	.	TRBV9	TRBJ2-1	CASSPDLMVLAGGHEQFF	TGTGCCAGCAGCCCCGATCTCATGGTACTAGCGGGGGGGCACGAGCAGTTCTTC
TRBD1	.	TRBV29-1	TRBJ1-1	CSGKGKQGANTEAFF	TGCAGCGGGAAAGGAAAGCAGGGGGCCAACACTGAAGCTTTCTTT
TRBD1	.	TRBV11-2	TRBJ2-1	CASSLVQGMYEQFF	TGTGCCAGCAGCTTAGTACAGGGGATGTATGAGCAGTTCTTC
TRBD2	.	TRBV6-5	TRBJ2-1	CASSSGTSNEQFF	TGTGCCAGCAGCTCCGGGACTAGCAATGAGCAGTTCTTC
.	.	TRBV27	TRBJ1-5	CASSARTLEPQHF	TGTGCCAGCAGTGCCCGGACACTCGAGCCCCAGCATTTT